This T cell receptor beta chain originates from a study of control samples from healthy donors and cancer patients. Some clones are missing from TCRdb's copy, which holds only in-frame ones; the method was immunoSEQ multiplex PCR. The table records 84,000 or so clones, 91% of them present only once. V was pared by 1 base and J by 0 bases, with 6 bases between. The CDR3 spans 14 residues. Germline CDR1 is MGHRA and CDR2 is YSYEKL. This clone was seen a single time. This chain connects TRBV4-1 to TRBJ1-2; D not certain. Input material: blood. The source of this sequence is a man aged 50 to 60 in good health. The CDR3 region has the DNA TGCGCCAGCAGCCAAGGCACGGCTAACTATGGCTACACCTTC. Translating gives CASSQGTANYGYTF.